Each of the 10 T cell receptor beta chains below was sequenced from the same sample in a study of blood T cell repertoires in COVID-19. The protocol was immunoSEQ multiplex PCR, while the TCRdb copy is restricted to in-frame clones and leaves out a portion. The table records some 400,000 clones, roughly nine tenths of them present only once. The material sequenced was PBMCs or T cells enriched from blood (not recorded which). Receptors were obtained from a woman in her thirties or forties who had been exposed to COVID-19.

The rearrangement joins TRBV19 to TRBJ2-1, with a weak D call TRBD2 (7 bases). In germline, CDR1 is LNHDA, CDR2 SQIVND (reference sequence). Between the trimmed V and J ends, which lost 5 bases and 5 bases, there was a span of 16 bases. The CDR3 sequence is 15 residues long. The CDR3 is CASSPERGAHNEQFF. The CDR3 DNA is TGTGCCAGTAGTCCCGAACGGGGGGCCCACAATGAGCAGTTCTTC. The full variable domain, rest sourced from reference TRBV19 and TRBJ2-1, is DGGITQSPKYLFRKEGQNVTLSCEQNLNHDAMYWYRQDPGQGLRLIYYSQIVNDFQKGDIAEGYSVSREKKESFPLTVTSAQKNPTAFYLCASSPERGAHNEQFFGPGTRLTVL.

This clone was picked up a small number of times. The V gene is TRBV24-1, the J gene TRBJ1-5; D may be TRBD1 (5 bases). Per germline, CDR1 KGHDR and CDR2 SFDVKD. Trimming cost V 6 bases and J 1 base, with 12 bases left between them. This CDR3 is built from 15 residues. The CDR3 is CATSQGSGSNQPQHF. The CDR3 nucleotides are TGTGCCACCAGTCAGGGCTCAGGAAGCAATCAGCCCCAGCATTTT.

The V call is TRBV6-5, the J call TRBJ2-3; 11 bases are a match to TRBD2. V shed 6 bases and J 4 bases; nucleotides not matched to a gene: 6. The CDR3 is 15 residues long. Germline V gene lookup returns CDR1 MNHEY and CDR2 SVGAGI. The chain's CDR3 is CASRRSGGAADTQYF. As DNA, the CDR3 is TGTGCCAGCAGACGTAGCGGGGGGGCGGCAGATACGCAGTATTTT.

The gene calls are TRBV19 and TRBJ1-3; D is perhaps TRBD1 (6 bases). The CDR3 totals 15 residues. Germline CDR1 reads LNHDA; CDR2 reads SQIVND (reference sequence). V lost 6 bases to trimming and J lost 0 bases, with 12 bases between them. CDR3 sequence: CASRDRGLSGNTIYF. The CDR3 bases are TGTGCCAGTAGGGACAGAGGCCTCTCTGGAAACACCATATATTTT.

The J gene is TRBJ2-7, the V gene TRBV19; D is perhaps TRBD1 (5 bases). The CDR3 length is 14 residues. V lost 4 bases and J 0 bases, leaving 10 bases between the germline ends. Germline V lookup: CDR1 LNHDA, CDR2 SQIVND (reference sequence). CDR3 bases: TGTGCCAGTAGTAAGGACACCTTCTCCTACGAGCAGTACTTC. It is translated as CASSKDTFSYEQYF.

Only one count was recorded for this clone. The chain combines TRBV6-5 with TRBJ2-2; 10 nucleotides align to TRBD2. This CDR3 has 14 amino acids. Per germline, CDR1 MNHEY and CDR2 SVGAGI. V shed 5 bases, J shed 8 bases, and the junction held 5 bases outside the gene matches. The CDR3 DNA reads TGTGCCAGCAGTACGAGCGGGAGGGGTGGGGAGCTGTTTTTT. It yields the protein CASSTSGRGGELFF.

The gene calls are TRBV6-2 or TRBV6-3 and TRBJ1-2; D possibly corresponds to TRBD1 (6 bases). The germline V gene encodes CDR1 MNHEY and CDR2 SVGEGT. This CDR3 is built from 13 residues. V shed 5 bases and J shed 4 bases, with 11 bases lying between them. CDR3 DNA: TGTGCCAGCAGTCGACAGGCTAGCTATGGCTACACCTTC. It codes for CASSRQASYGYTF.

V usage is TRBV18 and J usage is TRBJ2-7, with TRBD2 matching 8 bases. Germline CDR1 is KGHSH and CDR2 is LQKENI. The CDR3 consists of 17 residues. J lost 0 bases, V lost 3 bases, and 10 bases had no gene match. DNA of the CDR3: TGTGCCAGCTCACCGGCTTCTAGCGGGCAAAACTCCTACGAGCAGTACTTC. It is translated as CASSPASSGQNSYEQYF.

The genes are TRBV2 and TRBJ2-4; 13 bases are a match to TRBD2. Germline V gene sequence: CDR1 SNHLY, CDR2 FYNNEI. Unmatched junction bases numbered 7, after V lost 5 bases and J lost 0 bases. The CDR3 extends over 18 amino acids. The CDR3 here is CASSPGTSGTLAKNIQYF. The CDR3 DNA reads as TGTGCCAGCAGTCCCGGGACTAGCGGGACTCTAGCCAAAAACATTCAGTACTTC.

The chain uses TRBV10-3 and TRBJ1-4; D possibly corresponds to TRBD1 (6 bases). The CDR3 spans 13 residues. CDR1 is ENHRY, CDR2 SYGVKD, per germline. V lost 6 bases, J lost 4 bases, and 9 bases lay in between. The CDR3 nucleotides read TGTGCCATCAGGGGACACGTTAATGAAAAACTGTTTTTT. Residues: CAIRGHVNEKLFF.